This T cell receptor beta chain is from a study of cytomegalovirus exposure and HLA in healthy donors. Study-level information: Of approximately 400 genotyped donors, approximately 84% clustered with self-reported Caucasian donors. Study observations and caveats: Later on, analysis showed that most CMV-associated TCR beta chains appeared to be HLA-restricted.

This cohort consisted of healthy bone marrow donors. Germline CDR1 PRHDT, CDR2 FYEKMQ (reference sequence). V lost 3 bases, J lost 7 bases, and 13 bases lay in between. This CDR3 has 14 amino acids. Details on this clone: Antigen: not known.

Amplification used 60 Vbeta primers and 13 Jbeta primers. Authors' data handling: A follow-up analysis tallied 70 million to 80 million unique TCR beta chains, roughly 11 million shared. Sequencing used immunoSEQ multiplex PCR; TCRdb keeps in-frame clones, though not all of them. V, J and clone size are those of that table, while D and trimming were read from the DNA. The data contain about 50,000 clones, about four fifths of them singletons. This sequence was found in a boy aged 5-17 years in good health and CMV-seropositive. The sequencing input was PBMCs. This sequence joins TRBV13 and TRBJ1-5; no clear D. As DNA, the CDR3 is TGTGCCAGCAGCTTGTTCCCATCGAGGCAGCCCCAGCATTTT. Its protein product is CASSLFPSRQPQHF.